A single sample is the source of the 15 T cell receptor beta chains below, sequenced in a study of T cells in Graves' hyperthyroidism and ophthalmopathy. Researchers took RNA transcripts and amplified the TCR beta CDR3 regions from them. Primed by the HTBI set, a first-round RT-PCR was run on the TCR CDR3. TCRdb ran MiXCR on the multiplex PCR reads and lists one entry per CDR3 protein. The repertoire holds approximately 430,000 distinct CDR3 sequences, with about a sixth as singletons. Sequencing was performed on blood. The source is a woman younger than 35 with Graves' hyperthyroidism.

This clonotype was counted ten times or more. The CDR3 DNA reads TGTGCCAGCAGTTTCCTCCGGGACAGGGTCGACGAGCAGTACTTC. Protein sequence: CASSFLRDRVDEQYF. The chain combines TRBV28 with TRBJ2-7; 9 bases agree with TRBD1. Trimming took 3 bases from V and 5 from J; bases not matched to a gene: 8. The germline V gene has CDR1 MDHEN and CDR2 SYDVKM. This CDR3 contains 15 residues.

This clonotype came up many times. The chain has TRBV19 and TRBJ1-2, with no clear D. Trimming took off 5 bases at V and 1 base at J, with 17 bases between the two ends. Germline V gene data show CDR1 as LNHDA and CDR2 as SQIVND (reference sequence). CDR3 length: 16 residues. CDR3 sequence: CASSLRRRKDNYGYTF. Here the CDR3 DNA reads TGTGCCAGTAGTCTAAGAAGGCGAAAGGATAACTATGGCTACACCTTC.

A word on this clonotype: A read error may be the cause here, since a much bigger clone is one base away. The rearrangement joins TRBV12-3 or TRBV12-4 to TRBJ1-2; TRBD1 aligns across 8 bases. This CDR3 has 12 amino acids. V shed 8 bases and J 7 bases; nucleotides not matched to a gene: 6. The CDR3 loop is CASGEQGVGYTF. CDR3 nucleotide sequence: TGTGCCAGCGGAGAACAGGGGGTTGGCTACACCTTC.

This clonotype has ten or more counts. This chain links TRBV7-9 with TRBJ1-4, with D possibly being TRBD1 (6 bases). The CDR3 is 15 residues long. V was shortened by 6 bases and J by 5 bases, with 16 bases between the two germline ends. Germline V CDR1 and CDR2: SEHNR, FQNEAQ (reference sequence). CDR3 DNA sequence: TGTGCCAGCAGTGCACCGACAGGAGACAATGAAAAACTGTTTTTT. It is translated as CASSAPTGDNEKLFF.

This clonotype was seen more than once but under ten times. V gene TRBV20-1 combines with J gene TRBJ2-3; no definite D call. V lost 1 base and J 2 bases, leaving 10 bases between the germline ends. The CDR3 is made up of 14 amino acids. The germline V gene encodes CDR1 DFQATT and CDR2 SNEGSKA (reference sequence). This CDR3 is CSARVRLTTDTQYF. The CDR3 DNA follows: TGCAGTGCTAGAGTAAGACTTACCACAGATACGCAGTATTTT.

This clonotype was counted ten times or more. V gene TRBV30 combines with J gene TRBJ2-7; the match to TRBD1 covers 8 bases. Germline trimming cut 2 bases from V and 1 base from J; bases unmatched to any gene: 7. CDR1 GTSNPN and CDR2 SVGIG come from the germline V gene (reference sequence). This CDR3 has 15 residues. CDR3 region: CAWSFVDRASYEQYF. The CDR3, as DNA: TGTGCCTGGAGTTTCGTGGACAGGGCTTCCTACGAGCAGTACTTC.

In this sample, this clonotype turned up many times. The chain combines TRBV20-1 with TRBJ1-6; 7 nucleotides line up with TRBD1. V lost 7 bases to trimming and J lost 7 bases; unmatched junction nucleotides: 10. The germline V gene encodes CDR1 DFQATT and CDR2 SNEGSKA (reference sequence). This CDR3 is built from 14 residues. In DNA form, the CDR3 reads TGCAGTGTTACGACAGGGAGGCCCAATTCACCCCTCCACTTT. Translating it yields CSVTTGRPNSPLHF.

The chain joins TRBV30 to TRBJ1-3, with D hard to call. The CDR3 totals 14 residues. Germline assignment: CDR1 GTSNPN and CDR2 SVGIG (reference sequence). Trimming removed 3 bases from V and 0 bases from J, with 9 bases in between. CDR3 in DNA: TGTGCCTGGAGGGACGGGTTCTCTGGAAACACCATATATTTT. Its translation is CAWRDGFSGNTIYF.

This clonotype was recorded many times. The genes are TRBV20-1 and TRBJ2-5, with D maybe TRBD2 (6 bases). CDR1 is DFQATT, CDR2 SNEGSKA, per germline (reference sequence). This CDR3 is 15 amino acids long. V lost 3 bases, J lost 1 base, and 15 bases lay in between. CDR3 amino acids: CSASKAPRGQETQYF. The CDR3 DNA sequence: TGCAGTGCTAGCAAGGCCCCGCGGGGCCAAGAGACCCAGTACTTC.

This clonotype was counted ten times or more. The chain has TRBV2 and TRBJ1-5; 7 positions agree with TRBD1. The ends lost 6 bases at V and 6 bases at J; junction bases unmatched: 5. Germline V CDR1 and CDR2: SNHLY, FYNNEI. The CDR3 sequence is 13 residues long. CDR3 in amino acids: CASRGTVGQPQHF. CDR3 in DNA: TGTGCCAGCAGGGGGACAGTAGGTCAGCCCCAGCATTTT.

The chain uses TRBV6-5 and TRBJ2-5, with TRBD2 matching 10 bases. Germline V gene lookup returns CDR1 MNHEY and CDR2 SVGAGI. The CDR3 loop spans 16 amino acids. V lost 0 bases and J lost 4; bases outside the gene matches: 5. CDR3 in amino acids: CASSYSLAGVGETQYF. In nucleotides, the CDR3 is TGTGCCAGCAGTTACTCCCTAGCGGGAGTGGGAGAGACCCAGTACTTC.

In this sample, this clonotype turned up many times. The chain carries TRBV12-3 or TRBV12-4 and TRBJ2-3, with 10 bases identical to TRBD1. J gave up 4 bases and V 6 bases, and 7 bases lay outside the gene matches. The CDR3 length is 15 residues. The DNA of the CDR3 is TGTGCCAGCAGCTATCCCGGGACAGGGGCAGATACGCAGTATTTT. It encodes CASSYPGTGADTQYF.

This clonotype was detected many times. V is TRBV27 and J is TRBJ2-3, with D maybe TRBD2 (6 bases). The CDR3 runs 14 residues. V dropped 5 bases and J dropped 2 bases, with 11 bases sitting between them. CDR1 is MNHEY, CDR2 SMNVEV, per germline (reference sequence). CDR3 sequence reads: CASSGRDLTDTQYF. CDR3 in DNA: TGTGCCAGCAGTGGGCGGGACCTCACAGATACGCAGTATTTT.

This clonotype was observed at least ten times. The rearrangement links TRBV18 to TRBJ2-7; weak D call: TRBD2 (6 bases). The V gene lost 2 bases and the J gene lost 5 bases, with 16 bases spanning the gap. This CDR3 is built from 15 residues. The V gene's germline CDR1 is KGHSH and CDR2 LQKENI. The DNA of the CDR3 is TGTGCCAGCTCACCATTAGGGACTGTTAACGACGAGCAGTACTTC. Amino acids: CASSPLGTVNDEQYF.

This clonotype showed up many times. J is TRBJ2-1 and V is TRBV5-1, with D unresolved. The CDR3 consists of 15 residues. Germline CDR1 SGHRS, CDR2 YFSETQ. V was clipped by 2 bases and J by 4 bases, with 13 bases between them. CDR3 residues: CASSFGPSFYNEQFF. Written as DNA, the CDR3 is TGCGCCAGCAGCTTTGGACCCTCCTTTTACAATGAGCAGTTCTTC.